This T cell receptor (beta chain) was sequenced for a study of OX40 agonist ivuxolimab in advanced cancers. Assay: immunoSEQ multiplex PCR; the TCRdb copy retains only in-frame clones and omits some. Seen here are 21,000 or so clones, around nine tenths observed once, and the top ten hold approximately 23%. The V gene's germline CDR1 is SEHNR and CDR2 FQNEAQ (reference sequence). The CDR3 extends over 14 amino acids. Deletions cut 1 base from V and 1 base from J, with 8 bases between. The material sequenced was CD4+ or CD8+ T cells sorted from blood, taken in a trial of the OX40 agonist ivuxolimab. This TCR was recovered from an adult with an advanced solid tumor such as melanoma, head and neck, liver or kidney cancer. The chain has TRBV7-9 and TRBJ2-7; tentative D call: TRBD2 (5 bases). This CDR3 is CASSLDAGSYEQYF. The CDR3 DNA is TGTGCCAGCAGCTTAGATGCGGGTTCCTACGAGCAGTACTTC. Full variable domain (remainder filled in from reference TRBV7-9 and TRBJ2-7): DTGVSQNPRHKITKRGQNVTFRCDPISEHNRLYWYRQTLGQGPEFLTYFQNEAQLEKSRLLSDRFSAERPKGSFSTLEIQRTEQGDSAMYLCASSLDAGSYEQYFGPGTRLTVT.